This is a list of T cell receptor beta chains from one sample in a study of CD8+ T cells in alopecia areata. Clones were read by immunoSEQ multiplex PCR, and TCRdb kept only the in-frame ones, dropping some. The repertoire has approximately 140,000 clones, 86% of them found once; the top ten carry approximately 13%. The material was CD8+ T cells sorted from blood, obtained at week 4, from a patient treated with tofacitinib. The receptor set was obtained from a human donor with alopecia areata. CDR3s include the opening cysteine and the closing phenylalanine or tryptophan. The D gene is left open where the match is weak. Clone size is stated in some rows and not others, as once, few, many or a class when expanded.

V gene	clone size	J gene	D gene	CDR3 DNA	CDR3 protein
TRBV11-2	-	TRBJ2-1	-	TGTGCCAGCAGCTTAACTGCCTACAATGAGCAGTTCTTC	CASSLTAYNEQFF
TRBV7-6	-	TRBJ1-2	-	TGTGCCAGCAGCTTAGGGCGGGACTGCACCTTC	CASSLGRDCTF
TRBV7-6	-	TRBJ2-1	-	TGTGCCAGCAGGGGGACGGGACTGGTGCAGTTCTTC	CASRGTGLVQFF
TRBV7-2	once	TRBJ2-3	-	TGTGCCAGCAGCTTAGGGGACTCTAGCACAGATACGCAGTATTTT	CASSLGDSSTDTQYF
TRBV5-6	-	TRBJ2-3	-	TGTGCCAGCAGCTTGGAGGACTACGGCACGCAGTATTTT	CASSLEDYGTQYF
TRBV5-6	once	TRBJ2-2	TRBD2	TGTGCCAGCAGCACGGGACTAGCGGGAGGGCCGGACACCGGGGAGCTGTTTTTT	CASSTGLAGGPDTGELFF
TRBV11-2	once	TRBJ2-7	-	TGTGCCAGCAGCTTAGATCATTGGGCAGGGAGATCGTACGAGCAGTACTTC	CASSLDHWAGRSYEQYF
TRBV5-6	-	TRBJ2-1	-	TGTGCCAGCAGCTGGGACAGCGGGGGTCCCTACAATGAGCAGTTCTTC	CASSWDSGGPYNEQFF
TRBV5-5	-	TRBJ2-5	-	TGTGCCAGCAGCCACGAGACTAGTGGCCAAGAGACCCAGTACTTC	CASSHETSGQETQYF
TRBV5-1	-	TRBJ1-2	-	TGCGCCAGCAGCTTGGAGGGCGCAGAGGAGCAGGGCTACACCTTC	CASSLEGAEEQGYTF
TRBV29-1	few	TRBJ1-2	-	TGCAGCGTTGACGACGGGACACCCGCTAACTATGGCTACACCTTC	CSVDDGTPANYGYTF
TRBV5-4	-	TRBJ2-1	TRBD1	TGTGCCAGCAGCTTAGGACAGGGGGGCTACAATGAGCAGTTCTTC	CASSLGQGGYNEQFF
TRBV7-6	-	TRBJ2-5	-	TGTGCCAGCAGCGACGTTGGAGAGACCCAGTACTTC	CASSDVGETQYF
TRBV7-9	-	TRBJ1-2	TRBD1	TGTGCCAGCAGCCCAGGGGGGCATGGCTACACCTTC	CASSPGGHGYTF
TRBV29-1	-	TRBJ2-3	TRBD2	TGCAGCGGATTCGGGGGGGGCACAGATACGCAGTATTTT	CSGFGGGTDTQYF
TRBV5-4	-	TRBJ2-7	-	TGTGCCAGCAGCTTGGGTGCTAACTACGAGCAGTACTTC	CASSLGANYEQYF
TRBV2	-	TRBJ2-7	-	TGTGCCAGCAGTGACACACAGACACCCTACGAGCAGTACTTC	CASSDTQTPYEQYF
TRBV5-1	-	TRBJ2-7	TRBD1	TGCGCCAGCAGCTTTGGGACAGGGGACGAGCAGTACTTC	CASSFGTGDEQYF
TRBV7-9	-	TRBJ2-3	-	TGTGCCAGCAGCTTACTTCCCGCTGATACGCAGTATTTT	CASSLLPADTQYF
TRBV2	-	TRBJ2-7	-	TGTGCCAGCAGTGAACCGCGGGACGGAATCTACGAGCAGTACTTC	CASSEPRDGIYEQYF
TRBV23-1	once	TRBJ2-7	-	TGCGCCAGCAGTCACGAGACTAACTCCTACGAGCAGTACTTC	CASSHETNSYEQYF
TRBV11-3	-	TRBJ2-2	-	TGTGCCAGCAGCTTAGATCCCACCGGGGAGCTGTTTTTT	CASSLDPTGELFF
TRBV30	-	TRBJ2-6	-	TGTGCCTGGAGGGGGAGATTTGGGGCCAACGTCCTGACTTTC	CAWRGRFGANVLTF
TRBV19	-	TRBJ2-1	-	TGTGCCAGTAGTGGGGACTCCTTTGGCGACAATGAGCAGTTCTTC	CASSGDSFGDNEQFF
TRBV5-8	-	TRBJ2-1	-	TGTGCCAGCAGCTTGTCGCTCCGGGACACTCTCTACAATGAGCAGTTCTTC	CASSLSLRDTLYNEQFF
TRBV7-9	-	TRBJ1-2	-	TGTGCCAGCAGCTCCAAGGACAGAGACTATGGCTACACCTTC	CASSSKDRDYGYTF
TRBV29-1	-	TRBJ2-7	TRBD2	TGCAGCGTAAAGCAGGCTAGCGGGAGGGATCCCTACGAGCAGTACTTC	CSVKQASGRDPYEQYF
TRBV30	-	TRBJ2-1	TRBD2	TGTGCCTGGGGAGGGACTAGCGGGAGTGGTGTTAATGAGCAGTTCTTC	CAWGGTSGSGVNEQFF